This TCR beta chain was identified in a study of shared clonotypes between healthy human individuals. Repertoires were generated with immunoSEQ multiplex PCR, while TCRdb's copy carries only in-frame clones and drops some. This table holds 500,000 or so clones, more than 95% found once. The CDR3 totals 13 residues. Germline CDR1 reads SGHRS; CDR2 reads YFSETQ. The V gene lost 1 base and the J gene lost 7 bases, with 11 bases spanning the gap. The rearrangement links TRBV5-1 to TRBJ1-1; D is perhaps TRBD1 (5 bases). The sequencing sample was made of naive CD4+ T cells sorted from blood. Stated subset: CD45RA+ positively selected. This receptor was identified in a woman aged 25 to 39 in good health. For the CDR3, the DNA is TGCGCCAGCAGCTTGACCTCAGGGCTTGAAGCTTTCTTT. This gives the protein CASSLTSGLEAFF.